The source of this T cell receptor beta chain is a study of cytomegalovirus exposure and HLA in healthy donors. Overall study: Prior work identified some 120 million unique TCR beta sequences in around 170 million T cells. General study findings and limits: The likely explanation for a cluster of highly shared sequence variants was sequencing artifact. Later analysis showed TCR association rates varying by HLA locus, highest for DRB1 and lowest for HLA-C. The Asian-associated ancestry cluster reportedly had fewer N-insertions than the roughly 670-donor mean in a later analysis.

About this clone itself: Its antigen is undetermined.

The CDR3 extends over 16 amino acids. Trimming cost V 0 bases and J 4 bases, with 16 bases left between them. The germline CDR1 and CDR2 sequences are LGHNA and YSLEER. Primers for the PCR totalled 60 Vbeta and 13 Jbeta. Some clones are missing from TCRdb's copy, which holds only in-frame ones; the method was immunoSEQ multiplex PCR. The sample lists under 200,000 clones, 84% occurring once. Sequencing input: PBMCs. The genes are TRBV4-3 and TRBJ2-7, with D perhaps matching TRBD1 (6 bases). This TCR came from a woman in her forties or fifties in good health and CMV-seropositive. In DNA, the CDR3 is TGCGCCAGCAGCCAAGATACGCAGGGGATTGGGTACGAGCAGTACTTC. Translating it yields CASSQDTQGIGYEQYF.